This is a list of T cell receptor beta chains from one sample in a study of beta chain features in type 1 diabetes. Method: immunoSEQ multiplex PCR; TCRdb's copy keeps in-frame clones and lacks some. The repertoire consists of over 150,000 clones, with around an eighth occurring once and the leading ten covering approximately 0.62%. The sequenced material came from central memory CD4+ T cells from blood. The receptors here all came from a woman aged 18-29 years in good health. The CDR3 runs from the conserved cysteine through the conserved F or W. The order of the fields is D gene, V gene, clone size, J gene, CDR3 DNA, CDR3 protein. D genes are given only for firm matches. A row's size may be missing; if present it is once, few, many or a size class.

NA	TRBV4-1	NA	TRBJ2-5	TGCGCCAGCAGCCAAGGGCATAGCGGAAGCCAAGAGACCCAGTACTTC	CASSQGHSGSQETQYF
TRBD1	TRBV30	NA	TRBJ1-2	TGTGCCTGGAGTCCGTATAACAGGGGGCGAAACTATGGCTACACCTTC	CAWSPYNRGRNYGYTF
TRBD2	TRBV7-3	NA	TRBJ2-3	TGTGCCAGCAGCCTGTTAGCGGGAGTCGGGGCAGATACGCAGTATTTT	CASSLLAGVGADTQYF
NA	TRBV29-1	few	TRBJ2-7	TGCAGCGTTGGTAGCGGTCTCTACGAGCAGTACTTC	CSVGSGLYEQYF
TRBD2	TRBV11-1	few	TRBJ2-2	TGTGCCAGCAGCGGAACTAGCGCCCACACCGGGGAGCTGTTTTTT	CASSGTSAHTGELFF
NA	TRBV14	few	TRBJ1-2	TGTGCCAGCAGCCGGACAGCATATGGCTACACCTTC	CASSRTAYGYTF
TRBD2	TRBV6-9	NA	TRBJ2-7	TGTGCCAGCAGTTATTCATCAGGACTAGCGGGAGACAACTACGAGCAGTACTTC	CASSYSSGLAGDNYEQYF
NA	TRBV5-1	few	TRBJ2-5	TGCGCCAGCAGCTTGGAAGGGCGGGCTCAAGAGACCCAGTACTTC	CASSLEGRAQETQYF
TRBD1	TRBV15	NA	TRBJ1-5	TGTGCCACGAGAACAGGGGACCAGCCCCAGCATTTT	CATRTGDQPQHF
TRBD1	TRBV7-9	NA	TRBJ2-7	TGTGCCAGCAGCTCGCAGTCCAGGGGGCTCCACGAGCAGTACTTC	CASSSQSRGLHEQYF
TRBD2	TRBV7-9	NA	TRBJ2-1	TGTGCCAGCAGCCGAGGGTTGGCTAGCGGGAGGACTGAGCAGTTCTTC	CASSRGLASGRTEQFF
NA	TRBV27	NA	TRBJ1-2	TGTGCCAGCAGTCTACAGGGTACGTCTGGCTACACCTTC	CASSLQGTSGYTF
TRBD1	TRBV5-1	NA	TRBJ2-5	TGCGCCAGCAAACGGTGGATAGGGGGACAGAGCCAAGAGACCCAGTACTTC	CASKRWIGGQSQETQYF
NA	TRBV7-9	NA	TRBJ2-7	TGTGCCAGCAGCTTAGCCGGAGACGAGCAGTACTTC	CASSLAGDEQYF
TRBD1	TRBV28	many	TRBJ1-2	TGTGCCAGCAGTGACACGACAGGGGATCGGTATGGCTACACCTTC	CASSDTTGDRYGYTF
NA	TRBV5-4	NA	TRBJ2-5	TGTGCCAGCAGCTTGGCACTCGGGATGGAGACCCAGTACTTC	CASSLALGMETQYF
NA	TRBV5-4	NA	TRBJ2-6	TGTGCCAGCCGGGGACACCGGAGCTCTGGGGCCAACGTCCTGACTTTC	CASRGHRSSGANVLTF
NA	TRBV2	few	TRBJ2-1	TGTGCCAGCAGTCCGGTTGACACGGGAAGCAATGAGCAGTTCTTC	CASSPVDTGSNEQFF
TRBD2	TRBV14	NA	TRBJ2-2	TGTGCCAGCAGCAAACCGGGACTAGCGGGGTCCGGGGAGCTGTTTTTT	CASSKPGLAGSGELFF
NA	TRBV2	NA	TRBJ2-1	TGTGCCAGCAGTCTAGCGTGGAGGATGTCCTACAATGAGCAGTTCTTC	CASSLAWRMSYNEQFF
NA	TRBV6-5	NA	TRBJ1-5	TGTGCCAGCAGGGCAGGGGGCAATCAGCCCCAGCATTTT	CASRAGGNQPQHF
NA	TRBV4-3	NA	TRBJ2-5	TGCGCCAGCAGCCTGGAACCGAGTAGCTCCCCAGAGACCCAGTACTTC	CASSLEPSSSPETQYF
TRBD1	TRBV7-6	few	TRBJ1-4	TGTGCCAGCAGCCCAAACAGGGGCCGTCTTGAAAAACTGTTTTTT	CASSPNRGRLEKLFF
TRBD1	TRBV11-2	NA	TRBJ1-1	TGTGCCAGCGCACCCATCGACAGGGGTTACGTTGAAGCTTTCTTT	CASAPIDRGYVEAFF
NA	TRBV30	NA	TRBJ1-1	TGTGCCGTACGTTGGGGGGTTGCTGAAGCTTTCTTT	CAVRWGVAEAFF
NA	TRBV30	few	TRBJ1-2	TGTGCCTGGAGTACCCGGGGGGCTTCGGGCTACACCTTC	CAWSTRGASGYTF
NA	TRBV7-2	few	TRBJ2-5	TGTGCCAGCAGCTTAGCAGGGATAGGGGTGAAGACCCAGTACTTC	CASSLAGIGVKTQYF
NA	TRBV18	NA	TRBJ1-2	TGTGCCAGCTCCCCGGTGCGTCGTGATGGCTACACCTTC	CASSPVRRDGYTF
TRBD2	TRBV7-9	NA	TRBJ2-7	TGTGCCAGCAGCCCAACTAGCGGGCGCGGCCCCTACGAGCAGTACTTC	CASSPTSGRGPYEQYF
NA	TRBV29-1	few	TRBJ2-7	TGCAGCGTTGCGACAGCAATTACCTCCTACGAGCAGTACTTC	CSVATAITSYEQYF
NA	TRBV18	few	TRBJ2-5	TGTGCCAGCTCACCGTCCTCTCGAGAGACCCAGTACTTC	CASSPSSRETQYF
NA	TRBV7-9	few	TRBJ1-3	TGTGCCAGCAGCTTACAGGGATCTGGAAACACCATATATTTT	CASSLQGSGNTIYF
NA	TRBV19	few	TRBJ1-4	TGTGCCAGTAGTATCAGACAGGAAAAACTGTTTTTT	CASSIRQEKLFF
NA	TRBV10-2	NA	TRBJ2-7	TGCGCCAGCATCCCGGACAGTACCTTTGGTTCCTACGAGCAGTACTTC	CASIPDSTFGSYEQYF
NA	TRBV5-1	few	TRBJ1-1	TGCGCCAGCAGCTTGGCCCTGGGGAGAGCTGTTGAAGCTTTCTTT	CASSLALGRAVEAFF
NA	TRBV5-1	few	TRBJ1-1	TGCGCCAGCAGCACGCTACAGGGAGGGACTGAAGCTTTCTTT	CASSTLQGGTEAFF
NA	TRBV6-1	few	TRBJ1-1	TGTGCCAGCAGTGAAGCGGTATTCGGAGGGGATGGGACTGAAGCTTTCTTT	CASSEAVFGGDGTEAFF
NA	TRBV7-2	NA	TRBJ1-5	TGTGCCAGCAGCTCACAGGGTTACAATCAGCCCCAGCATTTT	CASSSQGYNQPQHF
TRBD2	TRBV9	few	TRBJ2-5	TGTGCCAGCAGCGTAAGCGGGAGATGGGAAGAGACCCAGTACTTC	CASSVSGRWEETQYF
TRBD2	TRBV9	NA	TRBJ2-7	TGTGCCAGCAGCGTATCTGGGACTAGCCTTTTCTACGAGCAGTACTTC	CASSVSGTSLFYEQYF
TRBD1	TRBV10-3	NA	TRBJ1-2	TGTGCCACCAATAATAGGACAGGGAACTATGGCTACACCTTC	CATNNRTGNYGYTF
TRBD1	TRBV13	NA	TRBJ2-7	TGTGCCAGCAGCTTCCGGGACAGGTCAAGCGAGCAGTACTTC	CASSFRDRSSEQYF
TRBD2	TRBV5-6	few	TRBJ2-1	TGTGCCAGCAGCTTGGAGGTAGCGGGCCCCCAATATCCGTTCTTC	CASSLEVAGPQYPFF
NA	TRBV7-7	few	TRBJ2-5	TGTGCCAGCAGCTTAGTTGGAGGTCCAGAGACCCAGTACTTC	CASSLVGGPETQYF
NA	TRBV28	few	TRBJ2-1	TGTGCCAGCAGTCGCGTGAATGAGCAGTTCTTC	CASSRVNEQFF
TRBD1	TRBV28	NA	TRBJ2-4	TGTGCCACCGGGGACAGAAAAAACATTCAGTACTTC	CATGDRKNIQYF
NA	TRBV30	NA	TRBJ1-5	TGTGCCTGGAGGGGGCAGGGTCAGCCCCAGCATTTT	CAWRGQGQPQHF
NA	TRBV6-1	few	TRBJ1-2	TGTGCCAGCAGTGAAGCGCCGGCGCGGGGCTACACCTTC	CASSEAPARGYTF
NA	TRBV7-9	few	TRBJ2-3	TGTGCCAGCAGCATTAATACAGGGCGGGATACGCAGTATTTT	CASSINTGRDTQYF
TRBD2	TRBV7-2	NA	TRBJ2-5	TGTGCCAGCAGCTTAATGCCCGGAGGAGCGGGAGGTCAAGAGACCCAGTACTTC	CASSLMPGGAGGQETQYF
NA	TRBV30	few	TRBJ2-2	TGTGCCTGGAGTAGCAGGGTCGGCGGGGAGCTGTTTTTT	CAWSSRVGGELFF
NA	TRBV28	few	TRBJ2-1	TGTGCCAGCAGTCTCCCAGGTGGGGCGGAGCAGTTCTTC	CASSLPGGAEQFF
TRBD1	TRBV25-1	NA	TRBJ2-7	TGTGCCAGCAGTGCCGGTGGACAGGGAAGGCACGAGCAGTACTTC	CASSAGGQGRHEQYF
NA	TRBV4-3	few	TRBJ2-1	TGCGCCAGCAGCCAAGATGCTAGAGTCTACAATGAGCAGTTCTTC	CASSQDARVYNEQFF
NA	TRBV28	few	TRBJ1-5	TGTGCCAGCAGTTTAGGGCAGGGAGGCCAGCCCCAGCATTTT	CASSLGQGGQPQHF
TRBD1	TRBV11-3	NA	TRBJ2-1	TGTGCCAGCAGCCGCGGGACAGGGGCGTACAATGAGCAGTTCTTC	CASSRGTGAYNEQFF
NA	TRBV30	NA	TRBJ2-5	TGTGCCTGGAGGTCCGGGAACACCGATGGGACCCAGTACTTC	CAWRSGNTDGTQYF
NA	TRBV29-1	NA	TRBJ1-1	TGCAGCGTTGAAGATCACGGACGGGGGAACACTGAAGCTTTCTTT	CSVEDHGRGNTEAFF
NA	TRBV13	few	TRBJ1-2	TGTGCCAGCAGCTTATTCCCAGGGGACTATGGCTACACCTTC	CASSLFPGDYGYTF
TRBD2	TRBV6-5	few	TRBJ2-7	TGTGCCAGCAGGGTGACTAGCCAAACGACCGAGCAGTACTTC	CASRVTSQTTEQYF